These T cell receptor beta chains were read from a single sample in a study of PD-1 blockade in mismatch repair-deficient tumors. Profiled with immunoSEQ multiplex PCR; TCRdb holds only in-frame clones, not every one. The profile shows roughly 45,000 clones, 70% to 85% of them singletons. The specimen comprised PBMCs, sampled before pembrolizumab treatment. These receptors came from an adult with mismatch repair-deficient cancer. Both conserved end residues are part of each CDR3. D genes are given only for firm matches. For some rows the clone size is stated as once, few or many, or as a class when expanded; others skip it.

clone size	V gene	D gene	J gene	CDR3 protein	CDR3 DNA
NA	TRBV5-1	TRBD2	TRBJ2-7	CASSLATLAGGTYEQYF	TGCGCCAGCAGCTTGGCCACCCTAGCGGGTGGGACCTACGAGCAGTACTTC
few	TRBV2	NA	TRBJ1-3	CASRTGISGNTIYF	TGTGCCAGCAGGACTGGAATCTCTGGAAACACCATATATTTT
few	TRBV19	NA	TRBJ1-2	CASSLRAGDFYGYTF	TGTGCCAGTAGCCTAAGGGCAGGCGATTTCTATGGCTACACCTTC
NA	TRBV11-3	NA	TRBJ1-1	CASSSGNTEAFF	TGTGCCAGCAGCTCCGGGAACACTGAAGCTTTCTTT
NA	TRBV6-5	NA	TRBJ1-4	CASKATNEKLFF	TGTGCCAGCAAGGCAACTAATGAAAAACTGTTTTTT
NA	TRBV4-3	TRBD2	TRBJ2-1	CASSQDGAGGAFF	TGCGCCAGCAGCCAAGATGGAGCGGGAGGAGCCTTCTTC
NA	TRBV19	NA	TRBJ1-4	CASRGIVATNEKLFF	TGTGCCAGTAGGGGGATAGTGGCAACTAATGAAAAACTGTTTTTT
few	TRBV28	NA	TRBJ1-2	CASSIGLVNGYTF	TGTGCCAGCAGTATAGGTCTAGTGAATGGCTACACCTTC
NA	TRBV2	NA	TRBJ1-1	CASRTLGGGGRTEAFF	TGTGCCAGCAGGACCCTTGGGGGCGGTGGTCGCACTGAAGCTTTCTTT
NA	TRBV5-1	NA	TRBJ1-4	CASSPLDSGEKLFF	TGCGCCAGCAGCCCTCTCGACTCGGGCGAAAAACTGTTTTTT
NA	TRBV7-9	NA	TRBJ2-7	CASSLGTGEQYF	TGTGCCAGCAGCCTAGGGACGGGGGAGCAGTACTTC
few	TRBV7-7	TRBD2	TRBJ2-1	CASSLTMGLAGVSSYNEQFF	TGTGCTAGCAGCTTGACCATGGGACTAGCGGGCGTAAGCTCCTACAATGAGCAGTTCTTC
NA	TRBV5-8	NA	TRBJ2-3	CASSPLLASTDTQYF	TGTGCCAGCAGCCCCTTACTAGCCAGCACAGATACGCAGTATTTT
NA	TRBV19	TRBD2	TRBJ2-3	CASSNGGRARGTDTQYF	TGTGCCAGTAGTAATGGCGGGAGGGCCCGAGGGACAGATACGCAGTATTTT
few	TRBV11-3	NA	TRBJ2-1	CASSLSGTNEQFF	TGTGCCAGCAGCTTAAGTGGTACCAATGAGCAGTTCTTC
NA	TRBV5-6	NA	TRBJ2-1	CASSLWEGGLKFF	TGTGCCAGCAGCTTGTGGGAGGGGGGATTGAAGTTCTTC
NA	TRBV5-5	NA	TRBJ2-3	CASSNTSPPDTQYF	TGTGCCAGCAGCAACACGTCTCCCCCAGATACGCAGTATTTT
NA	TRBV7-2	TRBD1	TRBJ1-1	CASTLITGGYTEAFF	TGTGCCAGCACCCTAATAACAGGGGGCTACACTGAAGCTTTCTTT
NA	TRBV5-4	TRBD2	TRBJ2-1	CASSRVSSGGGNEQFF	TGTGCCAGCAGCCGTGTATCTAGCGGGGGGGGGAATGAGCAGTTCTTC
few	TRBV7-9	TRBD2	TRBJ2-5	CAILSGSQETQYF	TGTGCCATCCTGAGCGGGAGCCAAGAGACCCAGTACTTC
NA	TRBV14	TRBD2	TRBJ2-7	CASSQREVYEQYF	TGTGCCAGCAGCCAGCGGGAGGTCTACGAGCAGTACTTC
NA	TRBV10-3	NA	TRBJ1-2	CAISERDPPHYGYTF	TGTGCCATCAGTGAGAGGGACCCACCCCACTATGGCTACACCTTC
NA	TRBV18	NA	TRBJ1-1	CASSPVSSADTEAFF	TGTGCCAGCTCACCAGTATCTAGCGCGGACACTGAAGCTTTCTTT
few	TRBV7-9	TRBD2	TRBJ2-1	CASSHRLAGAGYNEQFF	TGTGCCAGCAGCCATCGACTAGCGGGAGCGGGGTACAATGAGCAGTTCTTC
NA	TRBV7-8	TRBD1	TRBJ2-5	CASSADRGQGETQYF	TGTGCCAGCAGCGCGGACAGGGGGCAGGGGGAGACCCAGTACTTC
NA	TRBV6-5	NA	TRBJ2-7	CASSYPDAFEQYF	TGTGCCAGCAGTTACCCCGATGCGTTCGAGCAGTACTTC